The 26 T cell receptor beta chains presented below share a single source sample, sequenced in a study of cytomegalovirus exposure and HLA in healthy donors. 13 Jbeta primers and 60 Vbeta primers were used for the PCR. Profiling relied on immunoSEQ multiplex PCR, and the TCRdb table lists in-frame clones only, not all of them. The sample includes some 140,000 clones, around 80% seen only once; the top ten take roughly 13%. The sample taken for sequencing was PBMCs. The receptors were sampled from a man aged 25-45 years in good health and CMV-seropositive.

This sequence joins TRBV29-1 and TRBJ2-7; 7 nucleotides agree with TRBD1. CDR1 SQVTM and CDR2 ANQGSEA come from the germline V gene. The CDR3 covers 14 residues. J was trimmed by 5 bases and V by 4 bases; bases with no gene match: 11. In DNA, the CDR3 is TGCAGCGTTGGGAATGCCGGGACAGTCGACGAGCAGTACTTC. Translated, it gives CSVGNAGTVDEQYF.

The chain joins TRBV19 to TRBJ2-3; 10 bases map to TRBD2. The CDR3 length is 16 residues. CDR1 and CDR2 (germline): LNHDA, SQIVND (reference sequence). The V segment lost 5 bases and the J segment 2 bases; nucleotides outside the gene matches: 7. The CDR3 nucleotides read TGTGCCAGTAGTCTCGCCGGGACTAGCGCCACAGATACGCAGTATTTT. Amino acid sequence: CASSLAGTSATDTQYF.

This chain uses TRBV10-3 with TRBJ2-2; 8 bases are a match to TRBD2. The CDR3 length is 16 residues. Per germline, CDR1 ENHRY and CDR2 SYGVKD. With 6 bases clipped from V and 3 bases from J, the junction kept 9 bases outside the gene matches. The CDR3 loop reads CAISGLVSGDTGELFF. DNA for the CDR3: TGTGCCATCAGCGGGTTGGTTAGCGGGGACACCGGGGAGCTGTTTTTT.

This clone came up a few times. The chain recombines TRBV5-4 with TRBJ2-3; 7 nucleotides match TRBD1. The CDR3 runs 15 residues. Germline-derived CDR1 and CDR2 are SGHNT and YYREEE (reference sequence). Losses at the gene ends were 4 bases for V and 2 bases for J; bases not matched to a gene: 7. The CDR3 loop is CASSIGTEPTDTQYF. In nucleotides, the CDR3 is TGTGCCAGCAGCATCGGGACAGAGCCCACAGATACGCAGTATTTT.

The V call is TRBV19, the J call TRBJ1-2; TRBD1 matches at 9 bases. The germline V gene encodes CDR1 LNHDA and CDR2 SQIVND (reference sequence). J lost 3 bases, V lost 5 bases, and 4 bases had no gene match. This CDR3 has 14 residues. The CDR3 region has the DNA TGTGCCAGTAGTCTACAGGGGGCTTACTATGGCTACACCTTC. This encodes CASSLQGAYYGYTF.

This clone was counted only a few times. The V gene is TRBV6-1, the J gene TRBJ1-4; TRBD1 might be the D (5 bases). Trimming removed 7 bases at V and 12 bases at J, with 12 bases between. The germline CDR1 and CDR2 sequences are MNHNS and SASEGT. This CDR3 is built from 11 residues. CDR3 sequence: CASMKTEQLFF. The CDR3 DNA reads as TGTGCCAGCATGAAGACAGAGCAACTGTTTTTT.

V and J are TRBV7-3 and TRBJ1-1; unclear D gene. The CDR3 is made up of 13 amino acids. Per germline, CDR1 SGHTA and CDR2 FQGTGA. Trimming removed 5 bases at V and 1 base at J, with 8 bases between. The CDR3 here is CASSPRQNTEAFF. The CDR3 nucleotides are TGTGCCAGCAGCCCGAGACAGAACACTGAAGCTTTCTTT.

This rearrangement joins TRBV10-3 to TRBJ2-3; 7 nucleotides agree with TRBD1. V trimming: 10 bases; J trimming: 2 bases; junction bases outside the gene matches: 12. The CDR3 consists of 15 residues. Looked up from germline, CDR1 is ENHRY and CDR2 is SYGVKD. The CDR3 protein is CATKTGTAITDTQYF. CDR3 DNA sequence: TGTGCCACCAAAACCGGGACAGCTATCACAGATACGCAGTATTTT.

The gene calls are TRBV9 and TRBJ2-2, with 8 bases lining up with TRBD2. Trimming took 0 bases from V and 6 from J; bases not matched to a gene: 7. The germline V gene encodes CDR1 SGDLS and CDR2 YYNGEE. CDR3 length: 16 residues. CDR3 DNA: TGTGCCAGCAGCGTAGATACTAGCGGTTGGTCCGGGGAGCTGTTTTTT. It yields the protein CASSVDTSGWSGELFF.

The chain combines TRBV30 with TRBJ2-7, with a weak D call TRBD2 (5 bases). Trimming shortened V by 3 bases and J by 6 bases, and 9 bases separated the two germline ends. Germline CDR1 is GTSNPN and CDR2 is SVGIG (reference sequence). The CDR3 extends over 11 amino acids. This CDR3 is CAWSFGIEQYF. CDR3 nucleotide sequence: TGTGCCTGGAGCTTCGGGATCGAGCAGTACTTC.

The chain recombines TRBV28 with TRBJ2-5; possible D gene TRBD1, 5 bases. Deletions cut 3 bases from V and 3 bases from J, with 11 bases between. CDR1 is MDHEN and CDR2 is SYDVKM in the germline V gene. This CDR3 has 14 amino acids. CDR3 in amino acids: CASSFDSIKETQYF. The CDR3 region has the DNA TGTGCCAGCAGTTTTGACAGCATTAAAGAGACCCAGTACTTC.

The DNA of the CDR3 is TGTGCCAGCACCAGGGGGCCCGGAAACACCATATATTTT. It codes for CASTRGPGNTIYF. The V gene is TRBV5-5, the J gene TRBJ1-3; 8 bases line up with TRBD1. Germline lookup yields CDR1 SGHKS and CDR2 YYEKEE (reference sequence). The CDR3 is 13 residues long. V dropped 6 bases and J dropped 4; count of bases not matched to a gene: 3.

The gene calls are TRBV10-3 and TRBJ2-3; perhaps TRBD2 as D (5 bases). The CDR3 loop spans 15 amino acids. Germline CDR1 and CDR2: ENHRY and SYGVKD. The germline V and J ends were trimmed by 4 bases and 2 bases, with 13 bases remaining between them. CDR3 DNA sequence: TGTGCCATCAGTGCGATGCGGGCCGACACAGATACGCAGTATTTT. Translating it yields CAISAMRADTDTQYF.

The V and J genes are TRBV28 and TRBJ2-7; 9 positions match TRBD1. The length of the CDR3 is 13 residues. The V segment lost 7 bases and the J segment 5 bases; nucleotides outside the gene matches: 6. In germline, CDR1 is MDHEN, CDR2 SYDVKM. For the CDR3, the DNA is TGTGCCAGCAACCGGGACAGGGCTGACGAGCAGTACTTC. Translating gives CASNRDRADEQYF. The complete variable domain, with remaining parts taken from reference TRBV28 and TRBJ2-7, reads DVKVTQSSRYLVKRTGEKVFLECVQDMDHENMFWYRQDPGLGLRLIYFSYDVKMKEKGDIPEGYSVSREKKERFSLILESASTNQTSMYLCASNRDRADEQYFGPGTRLTVT.

The chain is built from TRBV9 and TRBJ2-7, with 7 bases identical to TRBD1. The germline V gene has CDR1 SGDLS and CDR2 YYNGEE. Trimming at V came to 4 bases and at J to 5 bases, leaving 9 bases not matched to a gene. The CDR3 covers 14 residues. CDR3 loop: CASSRGQGNNEQYF. The CDR3 coding sequence is TGTGCCAGCAGCAGGGGGCAGGGAAATAACGAGCAGTACTTC.

CDR3 in DNA: TGCAGCGTTGATCGTGGGCTAGCGGACTCCTACAATGAGCAGTTCTTC. Translation: CSVDRGLADSYNEQFF. The gene calls are TRBV29-1 and TRBJ2-1; 7 bases align to TRBD2. CDR3 length equals 16 residues. Germline CDR1 reads SQVTM; CDR2 reads ANQGSEA. V lost 3 bases and J lost 0; bases outside the gene matches: 8.

The chain links TRBV27 to TRBJ2-7; 7 positions match TRBD1. This CDR3 has 17 residues. V lost 2 bases and J lost 7; bases outside the gene matches: 17. Germline CDR1 MNHEY, CDR2 SMNVEV (reference sequence). The chain's CDR3 is CASSLTHGTATWGEQYF. The CDR3 DNA is TGTGCCAGCAGTTTAACCCACGGGACAGCTACCTGGGGGGAGCAGTACTTC.

Remarks on this clone: One end of the junction does not line up with germline, which may come from a read error. The CDR3 sequence is CASSHRGLAGSRGTDAQYF. The CDR3 DNA is TGCGCCAGCAGTCACCGAGGACTAGCGGGAAGTCGAGGCACAGATGCGCAGTATTTT. The V call is TRBV23-1, the J call TRBJ2-3, with 12 bases that match TRBD2. TRBV23-1 has ORF status, its function being uncertain. The CDR3 consists of 19 residues.

This chain uses TRBV7-2 with TRBJ2-3; 7 bases are a match to TRBD2. The CDR3 contains 15 residues. Germline V lookup: CDR1 SGHTA, CDR2 FQGNSA. With V trimmed by 3 bases and J by 2 bases, 5 bases remained unmatched. The chain's CDR3 is CASSFSGPTTDTQYF. In DNA, the CDR3 is TGTGCCAGCAGCTTTAGCGGGCCTACCACAGATACGCAGTATTTT.

CDR3 nucleotide sequence: TGTGCCTGGAGTAGGACTAGCGGGAGGCTTACTAACGTAGTGGTGAGGGAGACCCAGTACTTC. This translates into CAWSRTSGRLTNVVVRETQYF. This chain connects TRBV30 to TRBJ2-5; 14 nucleotides agree with TRBD2. Germline CDR1 GTSNPN, CDR2 SVGIG (reference sequence). CDR3 length: 21 amino acids. V dropped 2 bases and J dropped 5; count of bases not matched to a gene: 22.

With respect to this clone: The sample holds other DNA sequences that translate to the same CDR3. CDR3 sequence reads: CASSPGHVNTEAFF. The CDR3 bases are TGTGCCAGCAGCCCCGGACACGTTAACACTGAAGCTTTCTTT. This sequence joins TRBV5-8 and TRBJ1-1, with D possibly matching TRBD1 (5 bases). The germline V gene encodes CDR1 SGHTS and CDR2 YDEGEE. The germline V and J ends were trimmed by 4 bases and 2 bases, with 12 bases remaining between them. This CDR3 contains 14 residues.

This chain connects TRBV18 to TRBJ2-7; 9 nucleotides agree with TRBD1. Trimming at V came to 4 bases and at J to 2 bases, leaving 6 bases not matched to a gene. The CDR3 covers 15 residues. Germline CDR1 and CDR2: KGHSH and LQKENI. CDR3 sequence (DNA): TGTGCCAGCTCACGGAGCCGGGACAGGGCCTACGAGCAGTACTTC. It translates to CASSRSRDRAYEQYF.

This chain connects TRBV9 to TRBJ2-7; 9 bases are a match to TRBD1. The CDR3 sequence is 15 residues long. The V gene end was trimmed by 4 bases and the J gene end by 5 bases; junction bases not matched to a gene: 10. Germline CDR1 and CDR2: SGDLS and YYNGEE. Here the CDR3 DNA reads TGTGCCAGCAGCACCCGGGGACAGGGTCGGGACGAGCAGTACTTC. Translating it yields CASSTRGQGRDEQYF.

This chain joins TRBV4-1 and TRBJ2-5, with 8 positions matching TRBD1. This CDR3 is built from 16 residues. The ends lost 3 bases at V and 2 bases at J; junction bases unmatched: 8. Germline CDR1 and CDR2: MGHRA and YSYEKL. The CDR3 nucleotides are TGCGCCAGCAGCCAGATGGGGGGACAGGAGCAAGAGACCCAGTACTTC. The encoded protein is CASSQMGGQEQETQYF.

This chain links TRBV6-1 with TRBJ1-4; a weak D match, TRBD1 (6 bases). Germline CDR1 and CDR2: MNHNS and SASEGT. V dropped 6 bases and J dropped 0 bases, with 11 bases sitting between them. This CDR3 spans 15 amino acids. The CDR3: CASRGQIPTNEKLFF. For the CDR3, the DNA is TGTGCCAGCAGAGGACAGATCCCAACTAATGAAAAACTGTTTTTT.

The chain links TRBV9 to TRBJ1-4; 7 bases match TRBD1. CDR1 is SGDLS and CDR2 is YYNGEE in the germline V gene. The CDR3 spans 15 residues. V dropped 2 bases and J dropped 3; count of bases not matched to a gene: 4. The DNA of the CDR3 is TGTGCCAGCAGCGTTACAGGGGATGCTAATGAAAAACTGTTTTTT. Its protein is CASSVTGDANEKLFF.